This T cell receptor (beta chain) was documented in a study of T cells after yellow fever vaccination. Broader study findings: A small proportion of clonotypes was detected in both the CD4 and CD8 compartments.

A 5'RACE template-switching step, the method used to make TCR cDNA, added a universal primer site and UMIs. TCRdb ran MiXCR on the 5' RACE reads and lists one entry per CDR3 protein. The table shows some 500,000 distinct CDR3 sequences, with less than 15% occurring only once. Of note for this clonotype: Its matching antigen is unknown.

The CDR3 spans 16 residues. Germline CDR1 is LGHNA and CDR2 is YSLEER. J was trimmed by 9 bases and V by 1 base; bases with no gene match: 9. This sequence joins TRBV4-3 and TRBJ2-3; 11 bases line up with TRBD1. This clonotype originated in a man younger than 45 who received the YFV17D yellow fever vaccine. The material was PBMCs, obtained on the day of the yellow fever booster vaccination. The CDR3 sequence is CASSQVALGQGATQYF. For the CDR3, the DNA is TGCGCCAGCAGCCAAGTAGCTTTAGGACAGGGGGCAACGCAGTATTTT.